This T cell receptor beta chain is drawn from a study of blood T cell repertoires in COVID-19. The wider study: T cells, B-cell-depleted T cells, or PBMCs supplied cDNA or gDNA.

Measured with immunoSEQ multiplex PCR; TCRdb has only the in-frame clones, and not every one. The data hold roughly 360,000 clones, with roughly four fifths observed a single time. This clone was seen a single time. Study members were between roughly 18 and 89 years old and lived in some 22 US regions. Allocation to cohorts depended on clinical history reported by the participants. The recovered donors of Cohort 3 showed two negative PCRs, clearance, or symptom resolution. Germline CDR1 SNHLY, CDR2 FYNNEI. The CDR3 spans 13 residues. The germline V and J ends were trimmed by 7 bases and 10 bases, with 14 bases remaining between them.

The gene calls are TRBV2 and TRBJ1-6; possible D gene TRBD1, 5 bases. This TCR derives from a woman in her forties or fifties who had recovered from COVID-19. The sequencing input was PBMCs or T cells enriched from blood (not recorded which). DNA of the CDR3: TGTGCCAGCAATAGTCAGGGAGGATCACCCCTCCACTTT. Amino acid sequence: CASNSQGGSPLHF.